This T cell receptor (beta chain) emerged from a study of blood T cell repertoires in COVID-19. About the research overall: Whether acute or convalescent, the COVID-19 samples came from the United States, Italy and Spain. Nucleic acid was either cDNA or gDNA, and it came from T cells, B-cell-depleted T cells, or PBMCs.

In the original analysis: Reference gene primer amplification gave estimated nucleated cell counts. Repertoires were generated with immunoSEQ multiplex PCR, while TCRdb's copy carries only in-frame clones and drops some. The V and J calls and clone size come from that table; D and trimming were worked out from the DNA. The repertoire includes roughly 130,000 clones, roughly nine tenths of them detected once, and 4% to 5% sits in the top ten. With V trimmed by 8 bases and J by 5 bases, 7 bases remained unmatched. The CDR3 consists of 14 residues. In germline, CDR1 is MNHEY, CDR2 SVGAGI. The Seattle patients joined while their infection was active and were tracked longitudinally afterward.

This rearrangement joins TRBV6-5 to TRBJ2-5; 11 positions match TRBD1. The sequenced sample was peripheral blood. The source is a man aged 60 to 69 with COVID-19, enrolled during active disease. The CDR3 sequence is CASLRTGGQETQYF. The CDR3 DNA reads as TGTGCCAGCCTTCGGACAGGGGGCCAGGAGACCCAGTACTTC.